This T cell receptor beta chain was captured in a study of cytomegalovirus exposure and HLA in healthy donors. PCR was performed using 60 Vbeta and 13 Jbeta primers. Produced via immunoSEQ multiplex PCR; TCRdb's table is partial and in-frame only. In the table there are fewer than 140,000 clones, more than 60% of which are singletons. The sample holds one count of this clone. CDR3 length: 17 amino acids. The V end lost 5 bases, the J end lost 7 bases, and 21 bases lay between the germline ends. In germline, CDR1 is SEHNR, CDR2 FQNEAQ (reference sequence). The sequenced sample was PBMCs. This TCR derives from a man in his forties or fifties in good health and CMV-seronegative. The V call is TRBV7-9, the J call TRBJ1-6; D may be TRBD1 (5 bases). The chain's CDR3 is CASSNPLRGHLNSPLHF. The CDR3 DNA is TGTGCCAGCAGCAATCCTCTACGAGGACACCTAAATTCACCCCTCCACTTT.